This T cell receptor (beta chain) was found in a study of chemoradiotherapy in HPV16-positive cancers. Study results and caveats: HPV-responsive T-cell expansion during chemoradiotherapy was linked to improved recurrence-free survival in HPV16-positive patients. The functional HPV-specific definition rests on just two HPV16-positive patients.

Of note for this clone: Its matching antigen is unknown.

Samples were taken several times over chemoradiotherapy. This table comes from immunoSEQ multiplex PCR, and its TCRdb copy is limited to in-frame clones, with some not included. The sample has about 1,300 clones, roughly 80% seen once. The V segment lost 1 base and the J segment 6 bases; nucleotides outside the gene matches: 5. The germline V gene encodes CDR1 GTSNPN and CDR2 SVGIG (reference sequence). The CDR3 covers 15 residues. The chain has TRBV30 and TRBJ2-3; 12 positions agree with TRBD1. The clonotype comes from a human donor with HPV-associated anogenital cancer. The material sequenced was tumor tissue, taken from a patient who underwent chemoradiotherapy. CDR3: CAWSGGQGAGDTQYF. The DNA of the CDR3 is TGTGCCTGGAGTGGGGGACAGGGGGCAGGGGATACGCAGTATTTT.